This T cell receptor (beta chain) was sequenced during a study of beta chain features in type 1 diabetes. With regard to this clone: Its antigen is unknown.

Study conclusions and caveats: In all four CD4+ subsets, TCRB CDR3 length was significantly, moderately reduced in type 1 diabetes. The study found that naive, central memory and Treg TCRB repertoires appeared more similar in patients than in healthy donors.

Germline CDR1 and CDR2: SGDLS and YYNGEE. This CDR3 has 15 amino acids. Germline trimming cut 2 bases from V and 4 bases from J; bases unmatched to any gene: 7. The sequenced template was cDNA made from the entire isolated RNA. TCRdb's copy holds only in-frame clones and misses some; the assay was immunoSEQ multiplex PCR. Altogether 300,000 to 400,000 clones are present, roughly 11% being singletons, with the ten largest covering roughly 0.014%. Input material: naive CD4+ T cells from blood. This chain connects TRBV9 to TRBJ2-7; the match to TRBD1 covers 9 bases. The TCR was taken from a woman aged 30 to 39 in good health. The CDR3 is CASSVLRDRAYEQYF. For the CDR3, the DNA is TGTGCCAGCAGCGTGCTTCGGGACAGGGCTTACGAGCAGTACTTC.